The TCR beta chain described here comes from a study of blood T cell repertoires in COVID-19. Whole-study context: The origin of the acute and convalescent COVID-19 samples was the United States, Italy and Spain. PBMCs, B-cell-depleted T cells, or T cells were the source of the cDNA or gDNA that made up the material.

This CDR3 spans 13 amino acids. V lost 5 bases and J 2 bases, leaving 10 bases between the germline ends. Germline CDR1 SNHLY, CDR2 FYNNEI. Study processing details: Reference gene primer amplification gave estimated nucleated cell counts. Produced via immunoSEQ multiplex PCR; TCRdb's table is partial and in-frame only. V, J and clone size are those of that table, while D and trimming were read from the DNA. This sample carries some 270,000 clones, around 90% of them seen once, and the ten largest clones take roughly 2.2%. Sequencing used peripheral blood. The chain has TRBV2 and TRBJ2-7; tentatively, D is TRBD1 (5 bases). This receptor was taken from a man in his forties or fifties with acute or convalescent COVID-19. The CDR3 DNA reads as TGTGCCAGCAGTACAGACAGTACCTACGAGCAGTACTTC. This gives the protein CASSTDSTYEQYF. Based on the CDR3 plus reference TRBV2 and TRBJ2-7, the full variable domain is EPEVTQTPSHQVTQMGQEVILRCVPISNHLYFYWYRQILGQKVEFLVSFYNNEISEKSEIFDDQFSVERPDGSNFTLKIRSTKLEDSAMYFCASSTDSTYEQYFGPGTRLTVT.